The rows below give T cell receptor beta chains drawn from one sample of a study of shared clonotypes between healthy human individuals. Only in-frame clones appear in the TCRdb table, and some are missing; sequencing was by immunoSEQ multiplex PCR. Among over a million clones listed, approximately 98.5% were seen once. The specimen sequenced was naive CD4+ T cells sorted from blood. The source of these receptors is a man aged 25 to 40 in good health. The CDR3 runs from the conserved cysteine through the conserved F or W. Fields, in order: V gene, clone size, J gene, D gene, CDR3 DNA, CDR3 protein. The D gene is left open where the match is weak. Only some rows state a clone size, as once, few, many or a class for expanded clones.

TRBV9,NA,TRBJ2-3,TRBD1,TGTGCCAGCAGCGTACCAGGACAGGGGATTTTAGATACGCAGTATTTT,CASSVPGQGILDTQYF
TRBV4-2,NA,TRBJ2-5,NA,TGTGCCAGCAGCCAAGTCGGGGGAGAGACCCAGTACTTC,CASSQVGGETQYF
TRBV2,NA,TRBJ1-1,NA,TGTGCCAGCAGTGGGGACGGACCGAACACTGAAGCTTTCTTT,CASSGDGPNTEAFF
TRBV20-1,NA,TRBJ2-7,TRBD1,TGCAGTGCCGGGACAGGGGCCGAGCAGTACTTC,CSAGTGAEQYF
TRBV28,NA,TRBJ2-6,NA,TGTGCCAGCAGTAGGACCCCCAACGTCCTGACTTTC,CASSRTPNVLTF
TRBV9,NA,TRBJ2-5,TRBD1,TGTGCCAGCAGCGCCCGACAGGGGGCGGGAGAGACCCAGTACTTC,CASSARQGAGETQYF
TRBV11-3,NA,TRBJ2-2,NA,TGTGCCAGCTCCTCTCCCGCGGGCACCGGGGAGCTGTTTTTT,CASSSPAGTGELFF
TRBV29-1,NA,TRBJ1-1,NA,TGCAGCGTAACCCGGGACACTAACACTGAAGCTTTCTTT,CSVTRDTNTEAFF
TRBV19,NA,TRBJ2-7,NA,TGTGCCAGTAGCAGTGTTGACAGCAACTACGAGCAGTACTTC,CASSSVDSNYEQYF
TRBV28,NA,TRBJ2-7,TRBD1,TGTGCCAGCAGTTTATCCGCCGGGACAGTCACCTACGAGCAGTACTTC,CASSLSAGTVTYEQYF
TRBV5-4,NA,TRBJ2-2,NA,TGTGCCAGCAGCTTGAATGCGCGGGACAACACCGGGGAGCTGTTTTTT,CASSLNARDNTGELFF
TRBV9,NA,TRBJ1-5,TRBD1,TGTGCCAGCAGCCCTAGTCCAGGGGGACAGCCCCAGCATTTT,CASSPSPGGQPQHF
TRBV19,NA,TRBJ1-2,NA,TGTGCCAGTAGTCTCGCCGGGAACTATGGCTACACCTTC,CASSLAGNYGYTF
TRBV5-1,NA,TRBJ2-7,TRBD1,TGCGCCAGCAGCTTGGCACAGGGGACCCTTGGCGAGCAGTACTTC,CASSLAQGTLGEQYF
TRBV9,once,TRBJ2-3,NA,TGTGCCAGCGGGACAGAACTAGCGGTGGGGTCAGATACGCAGTATTTT,CASGTELAVGSDTQYF
TRBV9,NA,TRBJ2-3,TRBD2,TGTGCCAGCAAAGCGGGAAGGACAGATACGCAGTATTTT,CASKAGRTDTQYF
TRBV19,NA,TRBJ1-2,TRBD1,TGTGCCAGTACAAAAAGGGACAGGGGGCTTGGCTACACCTTC,CASTKRDRGLGYTF
TRBV9,NA,TRBJ2-2,NA,TGTGCCAGCAGCGTAGCCGGGGCATACACCGGGGAGCTGTTTTTT,CASSVAGAYTGELFF
TRBV6-5,NA,TRBJ2-7,NA,TGTGCCAGCAGTTACGGTTCGGACGGGTTCTGGTGCTTC,CASSYGSDGFWCF
TRBV7-2,NA,TRBJ2-3,NA,TGTGCCAGCAGCTTAGGCGCCTCTAGAGCAGATACGCAGTATTTT,CASSLGASRADTQYF
TRBV7-6,NA,TRBJ2-5,TRBD2,TGTGCCAGCAGCTTAGCGGCGGGAGGGGAGACCCAGTACTTC,CASSLAAGGETQYF
TRBV6-5,NA,TRBJ2-5,NA,TGTGCCAGCAGTTACTCCGGGCCCCAGGCGCAAGAGACCCAGTACTTC,CASSYSGPQAQETQYF
TRBV11-2,NA,TRBJ2-2,TRBD1,TGTGCCAGCAGCTTAGGAAAGGGACAGCTAAAGAACACCGGGGAGCTGTTTTTT,CASSLGKGQLKNTGELFF
TRBV15,NA,TRBJ2-7,TRBD2,TGTGCCACCAGCAGAGCACCGGGACTAGCGGGAGGGCCAAATTCCTACGAGCAGTACTTC,CATSRAPGLAGGPNSYEQYF
TRBV19,NA,TRBJ1-2,NA,TGTGCCAGTAGTATAGTGGGGCCTACCCCCTATGGCTACACCTTC,CASSIVGPTPYGYTF
TRBV5-1,NA,TRBJ2-5,TRBD2,TGCGCCAGCAGCTTAGGAGGGACTAGCGGCGAGACCCAGTACTTC,CASSLGGTSGETQYF
TRBV5-6,NA,TRBJ1-4,NA,TGTGCCAGCAGCCAATCCCTGTGGGGGTCGGATGAAAAACTGTTTTTT,CASSQSLWGSDEKLFF
TRBV15,NA,TRBJ2-7,TRBD2,TGTGCCACCAGCAGGGGACTAGCGGGCACGAGCTCCTACGAGCAGTACTTC,CATSRGLAGTSSYEQYF
TRBV7-3,NA,TRBJ2-1,NA,TGTGCCAGCAGCTCCCGGCGCGGGTCGAGCTCCTACAATGAGCAGTTCTTC,CASSSRRGSSSYNEQFF
TRBV29-1,NA,TRBJ2-1,NA,TGCAGCGTTTTAGCGAGTCAGTACAATGAGCAGTTCTTC,CSVLASQYNEQFF
TRBV7-9,once,TRBJ2-7,TRBD1,TGTGCCAGCAGCCCCAGGGGGCTCGAGCAGTACTTC,CASSPRGLEQYF
TRBV2,NA,TRBJ2-1,TRBD1,TGTGCCAGCAATAAGGGACAGGGGGACTACAATGAGCAGTTCTTC,CASNKGQGDYNEQFF
TRBV29-1,once,TRBJ2-7,TRBD2,TGCAGCGTTGTTAGGACTAGCGTCTCCGAGCAGTACTTC,CSVVRTSVSEQYF
TRBV30,NA,TRBJ2-5,NA,TGTGCCTGGAGTGTACGTGGTTGGGGCGGAGAGACCCAGTACTTC,CAWSVRGWGGETQYF
TRBV2,NA,TRBJ2-1,TRBD2,TGTGCCAGCAGTGCGAGCGGGAACTACAATGAGCAGTTCTTC,CASSASGNYNEQFF
TRBV7-8,NA,TRBJ2-3,TRBD2,TGTGCCAGTACCCGGACTAGCGGGAGGGGCACAGATACGCAGTATTTT,CASTRTSGRGTDTQYF
TRBV23-1,NA,TRBJ2-6,TRBD1,TGCGCCAGCAGTCGGACAGGGCCAGTATCTGGGGCCAACGTCCTGACTTTC,CASSRTGPVSGANVLTF
TRBV28,NA,TRBJ2-1,TRBD2,TGTGCCAGCAGTTTAGACGGGGGGAAGGAGCAGTTCTTC,CASSLDGGKEQFF
TRBV28,NA,TRBJ2-5,NA,TGTGCCAGCAGTTTAAATTCGGGGTGGGAGACCCAGTACTTC,CASSLNSGWETQYF
TRBV6-5,once,TRBJ2-7,NA,TGTGCCAGCAGTTACGGGGGGCTAGAAGAGCAGTACTTC,CASSYGGLEEQYF
TRBV28,NA,TRBJ2-7,NA,TGTGCCAGCACCCAGGGGGGGAGCTCCTACGAGCAGTACTTC,CASTQGGSSYEQYF
TRBV11-2,NA,TRBJ2-2,TRBD2,TGTGCCAGCAGCTTACGAGCCCCGCGGGAGGGCCACACCGGGGAGCTGTTTTTT,CASSLRAPREGHTGELFF
TRBV5-1,NA,TRBJ2-2,TRBD2,TGCGCCAGCAGCTGGCGGGAGGACACCGGGGAGCTGTTTTTT,CASSWREDTGELFF
TRBV18,NA,TRBJ2-5,NA,TGTGCCAGCTCAGCGCCGGGTAGGGAGACCCAGTACTTC,CASSAPGRETQYF
TRBV5-1,NA,TRBJ2-5,NA,TGCGCCAGCAGCAATCAGATCCAAGAGACCCAGTACTTC,CASSNQIQETQYF
TRBV7-2,NA,TRBJ2-5,TRBD2,TGTGCCAGCAGCGGGGGGGACGGCGAGACCCAGTACTTC,CASSGGDGETQYF
TRBV23-1,once,TRBJ1-5,NA,TGCGCCAGCAGTCAATCGTACCAGGGGCGGGGTCAGCCCCAGCATTTT,CASSQSYQGRGQPQHF
TRBV25-1,NA,TRBJ2-2,NA,TGTGCCAGCAGTAACCGGGACGGGGGAACCGGGGAGCTGTTTTTT,CASSNRDGGTGELFF
TRBV10-3,NA,TRBJ1-1,TRBD1,TGTGCCATCAGTGCGTGCCCGGGACAGGGAGTCACGGGCACTGAAGCTTTCTTT,CAISACPGQGVTGTEAFF
TRBV5-1,NA,TRBJ1-1,NA,TGCGCCAGCAGCTTGGCGCCGGCTAACACTGAAGCTTTCTTT,CASSLAPANTEAFF